The 3 T cell receptor beta chains given below trace back to one sample, sequenced in a study of shared clonotypes between healthy human individuals. Clones were sequenced by immunoSEQ multiplex PCR, and TCRdb holds only the in-frame ones, with some missing. The sample consists of 450,000 to 500,000 clones, approximately 80% of them appearing once. Material for sequencing was PBMCs. The receptors here all came from a woman aged 40 to 50 in good health. Some clones in this sample may be carry-over from other donors' samples.

The rearrangement links TRBV11-3 to TRBJ1-1; D is unresolved. Trimming pared 3 bases from V and 7 bases from J, leaving 15 bases between. In germline, CDR1 is SGHNT, CDR2 YENEEA. This CDR3 comprises 14 residues. As DNA, the CDR3 is TGTGCCAGCAGCTTGGTAGTGGGGATGGGTGAAGCTTTCTTT. The encoded protein is CASSLVVGMGEAFF.

V usage is TRBV5-1 and J usage is TRBJ1-1; TRBD1 matches 9 bases. CDR1 and CDR2 from the germline V gene are SGHRS and YFSETQ. The CDR3 length is 14 residues. The V segment lost 5 bases and the J segment 1 base; nucleotides outside the gene matches: 3. The CDR3 DNA is TGCGCCAGCAGTACAGGGGGCGCGAACACTGAAGCTTTCTTT. Translated: CASSTGGANTEAFF.

The chain recombines TRBV4-2 with TRBJ2-3; possibly TRBD2 for D (5 bases). The V end lost 1 base, the J end lost 0 bases, and 11 bases lay between the germline ends. Germline-derived CDR1 and CDR2 are LGHNA and YNFKEQ. The CDR3 loop spans 16 amino acids. CDR3 sequence reads: CASSQVGAASTDTQYF. The CDR3 DNA is TGTGCCAGCAGCCAAGTAGGAGCGGCTAGCACAGATACGCAGTATTTT.